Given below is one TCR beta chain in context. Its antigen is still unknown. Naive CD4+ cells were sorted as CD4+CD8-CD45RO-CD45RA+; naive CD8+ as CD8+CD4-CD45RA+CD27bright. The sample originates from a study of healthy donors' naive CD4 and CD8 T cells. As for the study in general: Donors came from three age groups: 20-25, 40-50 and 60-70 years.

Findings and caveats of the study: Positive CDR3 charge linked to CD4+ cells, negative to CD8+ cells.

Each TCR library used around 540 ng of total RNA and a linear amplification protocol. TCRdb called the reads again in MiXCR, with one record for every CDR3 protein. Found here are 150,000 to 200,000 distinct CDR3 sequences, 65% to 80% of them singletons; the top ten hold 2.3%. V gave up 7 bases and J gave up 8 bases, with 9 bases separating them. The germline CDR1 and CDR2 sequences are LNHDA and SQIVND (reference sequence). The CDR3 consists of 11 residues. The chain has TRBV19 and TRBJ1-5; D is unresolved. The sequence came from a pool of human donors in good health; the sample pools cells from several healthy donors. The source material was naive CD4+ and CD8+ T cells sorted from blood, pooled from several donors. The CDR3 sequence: CASNPIEPQHF. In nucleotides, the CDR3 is TGTGCCAGTAACCCGATAGAGCCCCAGCATTTT.